Below, one T cell receptor (beta chain) is given with its context. With V trimmed by 6 bases and J by 5 bases, 2 bases remained unmatched. Germline V lookup: CDR1 SEHNR, CDR2 FQNEAQ (reference sequence). This CDR3 comprises 13 residues. This entry is derived from a study of shared clonotypes between healthy human individuals. Study-level information: Three plates each covered CD4 naive and memory; CD8 naive two, CD8 memory one.

The table came from immunoSEQ multiplex PCR; TCRdb's copy has only in-frame clones and leaves some out. The sample lists approximately 980,000 clones, roughly 72% occurring once. The rearrangement links TRBV7-9 to TRBJ2-3; 10 bases map to TRBD2. This clonotype was obtained from a man between 18 and 35 years old in good health. Sample: memory CD4+ T cells sorted from blood. Subset described: CD45RA-negative fraction. The CDR3 DNA reads as TGTGCCAGCAGGGGACTAGCGATAGATACGCAGTATTTT. It yields the protein CASRGLAIDTQYF.